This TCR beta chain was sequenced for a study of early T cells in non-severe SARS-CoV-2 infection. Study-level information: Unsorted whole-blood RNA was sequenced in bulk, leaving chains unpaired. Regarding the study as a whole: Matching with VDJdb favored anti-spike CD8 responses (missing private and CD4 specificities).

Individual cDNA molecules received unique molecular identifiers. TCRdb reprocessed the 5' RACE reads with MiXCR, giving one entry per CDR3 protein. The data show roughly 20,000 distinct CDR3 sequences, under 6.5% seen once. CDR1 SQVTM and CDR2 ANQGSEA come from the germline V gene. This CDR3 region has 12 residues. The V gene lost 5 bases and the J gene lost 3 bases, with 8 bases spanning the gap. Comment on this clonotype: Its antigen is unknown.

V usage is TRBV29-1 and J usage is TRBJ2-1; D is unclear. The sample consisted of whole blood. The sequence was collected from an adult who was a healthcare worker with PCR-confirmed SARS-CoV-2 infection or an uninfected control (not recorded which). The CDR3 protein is CSVQKIYNEQFF. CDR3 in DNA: TGCAGCGTTCAGAAGATCTACAATGAGCAGTTCTTC.